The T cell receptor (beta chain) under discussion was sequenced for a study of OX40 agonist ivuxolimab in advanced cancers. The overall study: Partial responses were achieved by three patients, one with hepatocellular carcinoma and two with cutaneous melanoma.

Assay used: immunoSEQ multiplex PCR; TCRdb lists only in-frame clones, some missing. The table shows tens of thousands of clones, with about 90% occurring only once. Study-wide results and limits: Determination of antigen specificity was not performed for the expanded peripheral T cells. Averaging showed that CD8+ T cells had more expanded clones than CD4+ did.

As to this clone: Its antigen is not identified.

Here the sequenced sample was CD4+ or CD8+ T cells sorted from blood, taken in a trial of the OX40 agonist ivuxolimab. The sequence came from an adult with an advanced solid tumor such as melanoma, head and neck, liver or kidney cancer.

The CDR3 reads CASSLTGEKLFF. The CDR3 DNA is TGTGCCAGCAGTTTGACGGGTGAAAAACTGTTTTTT. V is TRBV5-4 and J is TRBJ1-4; D not resolved. The germline CDR1 and CDR2 sequences are SGHNT and YYREEE (reference sequence). The V and J ends lost 5 bases and 7 bases respectively, with 9 bases between them. This CDR3 has 12 residues.